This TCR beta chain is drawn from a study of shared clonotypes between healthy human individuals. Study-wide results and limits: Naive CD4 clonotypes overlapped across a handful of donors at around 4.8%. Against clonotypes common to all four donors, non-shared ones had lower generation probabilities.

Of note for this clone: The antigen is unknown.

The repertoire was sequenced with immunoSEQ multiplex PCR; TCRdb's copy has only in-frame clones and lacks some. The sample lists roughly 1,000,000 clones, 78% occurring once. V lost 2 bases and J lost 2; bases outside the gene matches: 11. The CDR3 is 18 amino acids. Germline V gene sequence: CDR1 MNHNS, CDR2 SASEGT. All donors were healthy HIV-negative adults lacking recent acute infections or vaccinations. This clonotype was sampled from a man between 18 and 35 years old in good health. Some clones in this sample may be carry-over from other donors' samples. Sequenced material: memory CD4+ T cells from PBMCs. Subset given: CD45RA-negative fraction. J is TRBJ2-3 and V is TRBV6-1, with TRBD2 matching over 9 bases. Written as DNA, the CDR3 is TGTGCCAGCAGTGAATCACTATTTACTAGCGGGTTCACAGATACGCAGTATTTT. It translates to CASSESLFTSGFTDTQYF.